This T cell receptor (beta chain) stems from a study of vaccination and CD4 T cells after COVID-19. Study at large: Convalescent patients gave post-COVID blood a median approximately 100 days post-diagnosis, range 35 to 161.

On this clonotype itself: As yet, its antigen is unknown.

The study sequenced cultured CD4+ T cell DNA using the Oncomine TCR Beta short-read assay. TCRdb redid the calling of the PCR reads with MiXCR, one entry per CDR3 protein. Found here are about 21,000 distinct CDR3 sequences, about 40% of them singletons; the top ten hold 7.5% to 10%. CDR3 length: 16 residues. The germline gives CDR1 SEHNR, CDR2 FQNEAQ (reference sequence). V lost 7 bases and J 5 bases, leaving 24 bases between the germline ends. Sample time point: late sampling 161 to 241 days after vaccination in a few convalescent patients. Treatment of the sample: roughly 10-day PBMC culture with coronavirus spike peptide pools or control peptides (ViraFEST assay). About 1.8 million PBMCs went into each well for culture with 7.5 to 10 IU/ml IL-2 and 10 ug/ml peptide pools.

This rearrangement joins TRBV7-9 to TRBJ2-7, with D unclear. This sequence originates from a human donor who had recovered from COVID-19. The sample was CD4+ T cells from blood, cultured in vitro, taken about 7 months after SARS-CoV-2 vaccination. Here the CDR3 reads CASTPFRLAPPDEQYF. Written as DNA, the CDR3 is TGTGCCAGCACCCCCTTTAGGTTAGCTCCACCCGACGAGCAGTACTTC. Based on the CDR3 plus reference TRBV7-9 and TRBJ2-7, the full variable domain is DTGVSQNPRHKITKRGQNVTFRCDPISEHNRLYWYRQTLGQGPEFLTYFQNEAQLEKSRLLSDRFSAERPKGSFSTLEIQRTEQGDSAMYLCASTPFRLAPPDEQYFGPGTRLTVT.